This T cell receptor (beta chain) was identified during a study of blood T cells in healthy people across ages. Then a second PCR, running about 7 to 11 cycles, was carried out with a sample-barcoded 5' primer and a J-beta primer mix. MiXCR was run by TCRdb on the 5' RACE reads, yielding one entry per CDR3 protein. This table holds 590,000 or so distinct CDR3 sequences, roughly 30% found once. This clonotype was counted at least ten times. Looked up from germline, CDR1 is MNHEY and CDR2 is SVGEGT. CDR3 length: 17 amino acids. The trim removed 3 bases at V and 1 base at J, leaving 8 bases unmatched. The rearrangement links TRBV6-2 or TRBV6-3 to TRBJ2-2; 7 positions agree with TRBD1. The clonotype originates from a woman of 80 years or more in good health. Sequencing input: blood. CDR3 amino acids: CASSYLMGTVNTGELFF. The CDR3 bases are TGTGCCAGCAGTTATTTGATGGGGACAGTGAACACCGGGGAGCTGTTTTTT.